Given below is one TCR beta chain in context. There is no known antigen for this receptor. Per-nucleotide qualities are absent, and no much larger clonotype sits a single base away. Its CDR3 holds 15 amino acids, cysteine through phenylalanine. The CDR3 DNA has 45 bases and is translated from base 1. V sheds 2 bases and J sheds 0 bases, leaving 9 bases between their ends. The CDR1 and CDR2 encoded by the germline V gene (reference sequence) are SGHNT and YYREEE. Sorted unstimulated T cells, along with proliferating T cells recovered from mixed lymphocyte reactions, underwent TCRbeta CDR3 sequencing. Fresh whole blood from more than 8 HLA-typed healthy donors was used as the source from which PBMCs were isolated. This sample was taken from a study of siplizumab effects on memory and regulatory T cells (dated by TCRdb to between 2018 and 2020). Study-wide context: The study looked at the effect of siplizumab, an anti-CD2 antibody, on alloreactive T-cell subsets in allogeneic mixed lymphocyte reactions made from human PBMCs. Beyond this particular receptor, the publication reports: Siplizumab significantly lowered the cumulative frequency of alloreactive sequences that could be traced to unstimulated CD4+ memory T cells. No functional confirmation was obtained for the suppressive function of proliferating Tregs from siplizumab cultures. Because sequences at frequencies below about 10^-5 were poorly captured, only a minor fraction of alloreactive clones could be mapped back to unstimulated subsets. For roughly 75-97% of proliferating CD4+ or CD8+ clones, no naive or memory phenotype could be assigned. Among mappable alloreactive CD4+ clones, an average Treg-derived fraction of around 71% was observed with siplizumab, compared with 26.9% in control reactions. Compared with memory T cells, unstimulated naive T cells appeared more diverse, and naive cells seemed to make a substantial contribution to the alloresponse.

The library was prepared using the immunoSEQ multiplex PCR assay. Approximately 10^5 TCR templates per sample were assayed on the deep sequencing platform. Genomic DNA extracted from sorted T cells was the material used for TCRbeta CDR3 sequencing. In the original analysis: The R programming language was used for the clonal analysis of the TCRbeta CDR3 data. Alloreactive CD4+ and CD8+ clones were defined by comparing unstimulated samples with post-reaction CFSE-low samples. Alloreactive CD4+ clones were assigned to regulatory or non-regulatory origin by matching sequences to sorted unstimulated Treg and non-Treg repertoires. Held by TCRdb, this immuneACCESS table contains in-frame sequences only and omits some clones. Under half of the omission traces to an unresolved V gene where checked; the cause of the rest is unknown. The V and J calls and clone size come from that table; D and trimming were worked out from the DNA. The sample contains over 65,000 clones, 85% to 95% of them found a single time. The ten largest clones add up to about 5% of the sample.

The sample was CD8+ T cells sorted from blood. The V and J genes are TRBV5-4 and TRBJ2-1; no confident D gene assignment can be made. The source of this sequence is a human donor in good health. The sequence in DNA is TGTGCCAGCAGCTTAATAACGAGCTCCTACAATGAGCAGTTCTTC. This encodes CASSLITSSYNEQFF.